The 14 T cell receptor beta chains given below trace back to one sample, sequenced in a study of T cells after yellow fever vaccination. MiXCR was run by TCRdb on the 5' RACE reads, yielding one entry per CDR3 protein. The sample yields about 260,000 distinct CDR3 sequences, 3.6% seen once. The material was PBMCs, obtained 15 days after the yellow fever booster vaccination. The receptors stem from a young man who received the YFV17D yellow fever vaccine.

This clonotype came up a few times. The chain combines TRBV7-2 with TRBJ2-5; 14 bases are a match to TRBD2. Trimming took 5 bases from V and 2 from J; bases not matched to a gene: 10. From germline, CDR1 is SGHTA and CDR2 FQGNSA. This CDR3 is 18 amino acids long. The CDR3 loop reads CASSRLAGGPGDQETQYF. As DNA, the CDR3 is TGTGCCAGCAGCCGACTAGCGGGGGGGCCGGGGGATCAAGAGACCCAGTACTTC.

This clonotype was counted many times. This chain links TRBV7-2 with TRBJ1-1, with TRBD1 as a possible D gene (5 bases). The length of the CDR3 is 12 residues. Germline V gives CDR1 SGHTA, CDR2 FQGNSA. Trimming shortened V by 8 bases and J by 5 bases, and 12 bases separated the two germline ends. The CDR3 nucleotides read TGTGCCAGCGGGGGGTTCGGGACTGAAGCTTTCTTT. This codes for CASGGFGTEAFF.

In its sample, this clonotype was seen many times. The chain has TRBV20-1 and TRBJ2-4, with 14 bases matching TRBD2. The ends lost 3 bases at V and 4 bases at J; junction bases unmatched: 2. Germline assignment: CDR1 DFQATT and CDR2 SNEGSKA (reference sequence). This CDR3 comprises 15 residues. The CDR3 DNA sequence: TGCAGTGCTAGGGGACTAGCGGGGGTAAAAAACATTCAGTACTTC. Protein product: CSARGLAGVKNIQYF.

This clonotype was counted ten times or more. The V gene is TRBV7-6, the J gene TRBJ1-1, with 8 bases aligning to TRBD1. CDR1 is SGHVS and CDR2 is FNYEAQ in the germline V gene. The ends lost 3 bases at V and 5 bases at J; junction bases unmatched: 8. The CDR3 covers 15 residues. Here the CDR3 reads CASSLADRASTEAFF. The CDR3 coding sequence is TGTGCCAGCAGCTTGGCGGACAGGGCGAGTACTGAAGCTTTCTTT.

This clonotype came up many times. V and J are TRBV7-9 and TRBJ1-3, with D possibly TRBD1 on 5 matching bases. This CDR3 region has 13 residues. Trimming removed 1 base at V and 4 bases at J, with 5 bases between. CDR1 is SEHNR, CDR2 FQNEAQ, per germline (reference sequence). This CDR3 is CASSLGQGNTIYF. The DNA for the CDR3 is TGTGCCAGCAGCTTAGGACAGGGAAACACCATATATTTT. Drawing the rest from reference TRBV7-9 and TRBJ1-3, the complete variable domain is DTGVSQNPRHKITKRGQNVTFRCDPISEHNRLYWYRQTLGQGPEFLTYFQNEAQLEKSRLLSDRFSAERPKGSFSTLEIQRTEQGDSAMYLCASSLGQGNTIYFGEGSWLTVV.

This clonotype was detected many times. CDR3 in DNA: TGTGCCAGCAGTTCGAGCCAGTCTCAAGAGACCCAGTACTTC. Amino acids: CASSSSQSQETQYF. V usage is TRBV28 and J usage is TRBJ2-5, with unresolved D. In germline, CDR1 is MDHEN, CDR2 SYDVKM. Trimming removed 4 bases at V and 2 bases at J, with 11 bases between. This CDR3 region has 14 residues.

This clonotype occurred many times. V and J are TRBV18 and TRBJ2-5, with 9 bases aligning to TRBD1. Germline trimming cut 1 base from V and 1 base from J; bases unmatched to any gene: 7. The germline V gene has CDR1 KGHSH and CDR2 LQKENI. The CDR3 extends over 17 amino acids. The CDR3 DNA reads as TGTGCCAGCTCACCACTCGGGTCGGGACAGGGCCAAGAGACCCAGTACTTC. This codes for CASSPLGSGQGQETQYF.

This clonotype has just a few counts. The rearrangement links TRBV6-2 or TRBV6-3 to TRBJ2-5; D gene unclear. The CDR3 contains 11 residues. The germline V gene has CDR1 MNHEY and CDR2 SVGEGT. The V gene lost 1 base and the J gene lost 5 bases, with 2 bases spanning the gap. CDR3 residues: CASSYFETQYF. CDR3 sequence (DNA): TGTGCCAGCAGTTACTTCGAGACCCAGTACTTC.

This clonotype was counted at least ten times. The rearrangement joins TRBV5-1 to TRBJ2-2, with TRBD1 identical over 7 bases. From germline, CDR1 is SGHRS and CDR2 YFSETQ. This CDR3 spans 15 amino acids. V shed 0 bases, J shed 6 bases, and the junction held 5 bases outside the gene matches. The DNA of the CDR3 is TGCGCCAGCAGCTTGGAAGGGGGCTACGCCGGGGAGCTGTTTTTT. It encodes CASSLEGGYAGELFF.

This clonotype was detected many times. The chain carries TRBV29-1 and TRBJ1-5, with D unresolved. Germline V gene sequence: CDR1 SQVTM, CDR2 ANQGSEA. This CDR3 contains 10 residues. In nucleotides, the CDR3 is TGCAGGGCCAGCAATCAGCCCCAGCATTTT. It translates to CRASNQPQHF.

This clonotype was seen at least ten times. The V call is TRBV19, the J call TRBJ1-5; D is unclear. The CDR3 covers 13 residues. Between the trimmed V and J ends, which lost 5 bases and 3 bases, there was a span of 8 bases. Germline V gene sequence: CDR1 LNHDA, CDR2 SQIVND (reference sequence). The CDR3 protein is CASSFGYNQPQHF. Written as DNA, the CDR3 is TGTGCCAGTAGTTTCGGCTACAATCAGCCCCAGCATTTT.

Ten or more counts support this clonotype. The genes are TRBV7-2 and TRBJ1-1, with D unclear. The germline V and J ends were trimmed by 4 bases and 7 bases, with 13 bases remaining between them. This CDR3 region has 13 residues. The germline CDR1 and CDR2 sequences are SGHTA and FQGNSA. Here the CDR3 reads CASSSGQGLEAFF. As DNA, the CDR3 is TGTGCCAGCAGCTCCGGCCAAGGGCTTGAAGCTTTCTTT. Drawing the rest from reference TRBV7-2 and TRBJ1-1, the complete variable domain is GAGVSQSPSNKVTEKGKDVELRCDPISGHTALYWYRQSLGQGLEFLIYFQGNSAPDKSGLPSDRFSAERTGGSVSTLTIQRTQQEDSAVYLCASSSGQGLEAFFGQGTRLTVV.

Many counts were recorded for this clonotype. The CDR3 nucleotides read TGCGCCAGCAAGTCGAACACCGGGGAGCTGTTTTTT. Amino acids: CASKSNTGELFF. The rearrangement uses TRBV5-1 and TRBJ2-2; D is uncertain. This CDR3 is built from 12 residues. The V end was cut by 6 bases, the J end by 0 bases, with 3 bases between. Germline CDR1 and CDR2: SGHRS and YFSETQ.

This clonotype occurred many times. This chain uses TRBV12-3 or TRBV12-4 with TRBJ2-2, with D possibly called TRBD1 or TRBD2 (5 bases each). Trimming took off 3 bases at V and 2 bases at J, with 7 bases between the two ends. The CDR3 covers 14 residues. CDR3 protein: CASSFGANTGELFF. The CDR3 DNA reads as TGTGCCAGCAGTTTCGGGGCAAACACCGGGGAGCTGTTTTTT.